The present T cell receptor beta chain was sequenced within a study of blood T cells in healthy people across ages. The study's findings and limits: Per-million-T-cell TCR beta diversity fell roughly linearly with age.

Germline values: CDR1 DFQATT, CDR2 SNEGSKA (reference sequence). V lost 5 bases and J lost 9, with 14 bases in between. There are 12 residues in the CDR3. For the second PCR, which ran for about 7 to 11 cycles, a sample-barcoded 5' primer and a J-beta primer mix were used. TCRdb re-called the 5' RACE reads through MiXCR, storing one row per CDR3 protein. This sample yields under 2 million distinct CDR3 sequences, of which roughly 32% are seen a single time; about 11% belongs to the top ten. Note on this clonotype: Its cognate antigen is unknown.

Donors were systemically healthy Caucasian individuals from Russia aged roughly 6 to 100 years. The V gene is TRBV20-1, the J gene TRBJ2-1; unclear D gene. This sequence was found in a woman in her thirties in good health. Source material: blood. In DNA form, the CDR3 reads TGCAGTGCTGAAGGAACTCTCCCTGAGCAGTTCTTC. This codes for CSAEGTLPEQFF.